The next 2 T cell receptor beta chains were all read from a single sample in a study of cytomegalovirus exposure and HLA in healthy donors. Amplification used 60 Vbeta primers and 13 Jbeta primers. Sequencing was performed with immunoSEQ multiplex PCR; in TCRdb, only in-frame clones are kept and a portion is missing. The table has 75,000 to 100,000 clones, about 78% seen once; the top ten hold roughly 3%. The sample comprised PBMCs. Receptor source: a man aged 35 to 55 in good health and CMV-seronegative.

This chain links TRBV5-1 with TRBJ2-3; 11 bases line up with TRBD2. The CDR3 length is 16 residues. Germline-derived CDR1 and CDR2 are SGHRS and YFSETQ. With 4 bases clipped from V and 0 bases from J, the junction kept 4 bases outside the gene matches. This chain's CDR3 is CASSPLAGVSTDTQYF. In DNA, the CDR3 is TGCGCCAGCAGCCCACTAGCGGGAGTAAGCACAGATACGCAGTATTTT.

The genes are TRBV11-2 and TRBJ2-1, with D possibly matching TRBD2 (5 bases). From germline, CDR1 is SGHAT and CDR2 FQNNGV. This CDR3 is built from 16 residues. Trimming removed 2 bases from V and 4 bases from J, with 15 bases in between. CDR3 sequence reads: CASSLTRERRYNEQFF. The CDR3 DNA reads TGTGCCAGCAGCTTAACGAGGGAGAGGCGTTACAATGAGCAGTTCTTC.